This T cell receptor beta chain was sequenced for a study of OX40 agonist ivuxolimab in advanced cancers. The table came from immunoSEQ multiplex PCR; TCRdb's copy has only in-frame clones and leaves some out. This sample has roughly 25,000 clones, with about four fifths found just once. Per the germline V gene, CDR1 is MRHNA and CDR2 is SNTAGT. The CDR3 totals 13 residues. Trimming took off 3 bases at V and 10 bases at J, with 13 bases between the two ends. Notes on the study in general: Average numbers of expanded clones were greater in CD8+ T cells than in CD4+.

This clone was observed a single time. No antigen is known for it. The chain joins TRBV6-4 to TRBJ2-1; D ambiguous. The sequenced sample was CD4+ or CD8+ T cells sorted from blood, obtained in a trial of the OX40 agonist ivuxolimab. The receptor comes from an adult with an advanced solid tumor such as melanoma, head and neck, liver or kidney cancer. The CDR3 sequence is CASSEGTHEEQFF. The CDR3 region has the DNA TGTGCCAGCAGTGAGGGCACACACGAAGAGCAGTTCTTC.